The T cell receptor beta chain described here comes from a study of T cells in Graves' hyperthyroidism and ophthalmopathy. Looking at the study overall: The blood sample was taken at first diagnosis, before treatment began.

Losses at the gene ends were 4 bases for V and 2 bases for J; bases not matched to a gene: 9. The germline CDR1 and CDR2 sequences are MNHNS and SASEGT. The CDR3 has 17 residues. This clonotype was detected ten times or more. What it recognizes is unknown. Notes on the study in general: Model-based prediction identified ophthalmopathy a median around 6.5 months prior to its onset.

Amplification of TCR beta CDR3 regions used RNA as the template. An initial round of RT-PCR targeting the TCR CDR3 relied on the HTBI primer set. MiXCR, applied by TCRdb to the multiplex PCR reads, yields one record per CDR3 protein. Here the sample spans over 400,000 distinct CDR3 sequences, about 20% being singletons. This sequence originates from a woman aged 70-85 years with Graves' ophthalmopathy. The rearrangement links TRBV6-1 to TRBJ2-1; TRBD1 matches 9 bases. The source material was blood. The CDR3 loop reads CASSVRQGGLPYNEQFF. CDR3 in DNA: TGTGCCAGCAGTGTAAGACAGGGGGGACTCCCCTACAATGAGCAGTTCTTC.